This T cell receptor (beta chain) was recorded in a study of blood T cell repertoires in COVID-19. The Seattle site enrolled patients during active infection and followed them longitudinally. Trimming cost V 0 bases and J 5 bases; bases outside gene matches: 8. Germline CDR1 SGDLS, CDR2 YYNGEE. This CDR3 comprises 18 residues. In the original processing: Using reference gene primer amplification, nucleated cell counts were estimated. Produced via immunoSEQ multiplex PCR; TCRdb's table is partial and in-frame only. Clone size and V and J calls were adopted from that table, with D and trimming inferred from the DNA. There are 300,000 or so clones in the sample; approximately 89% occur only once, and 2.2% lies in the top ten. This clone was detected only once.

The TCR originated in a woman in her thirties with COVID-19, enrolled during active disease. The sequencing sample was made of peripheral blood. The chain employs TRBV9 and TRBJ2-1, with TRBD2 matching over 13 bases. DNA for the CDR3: TGTGCCAGCAGCGTAGACCGGACTAGCGGGAGTAGGGACAATGAGCAGTTCTTC. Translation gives CASSVDRTSGSRDNEQFF.